This T cell receptor beta chain was retrieved from a study of T-cell memory formation after mild COVID-19. The CDR3 length is 16 residues. V gave up 1 base and J gave up 6 bases; unmatched junction bases: 7. CDR1 and CDR2 from the germline V gene are SGHVS and FQNEAQ. TCRdb re-called the 5' RACE reads through MiXCR, storing one row per CDR3 protein. This repertoire shows a few hundred thousand distinct CDR3 sequences, 20% to 25% found once; its top ten account for approximately 8.4%. The source of this sequence is an adult woman who had mild COVID-19 (a few samples of this study predate the infection). Cell type and time point are not known. This chain uses TRBV7-8 with TRBJ2-3; TRBD2 matches at 10 bases. Input material: PBMCs or a T cell subset sorted from them (not recorded which). The DNA of the CDR3 is TGTGCCAGCAGCTTAGAAGTACTAGCGGGGTGGGATACGCAGTATTTT. Its protein is CASSLEVLAGWDTQYF.